This T cell receptor (beta chain) was retrieved from a study of T cell responses to AZD1222 COVID-19 vaccine. Study-wide findings and caveats: Spike-specific TCR repertoires showed rising breadth and depth after two AZD1222 doses.

After removal of 6 bases from V and 1 base from J, the junction contained 9 bases not matched to a gene. CDR3 length equals 15 residues. Germline V gives CDR1 SGHNT, CDR2 YYREEE (reference sequence). This clone was counted once. What it binds is not known. Data came from immunoSEQ multiplex PCR; TCRdb stores just in-frame clones and leaves some out. The sample has about 86,000 clones; 70% to 90% are singletons. Sample: peripheral blood, taken 28 days after the second AZD1222 dose. The TCR comes from an adult who received the AZD1222 COVID-19 vaccine. The rearrangement links TRBV5-4 to TRBJ2-5; 7 positions agree with TRBD1. The CDR3 DNA follows: TGTGCCAGCACTTGGACTGCAGGGGGCCAAGAGACCCAGTACTTC. The encoded protein is CASTWTAGGQETQYF.